This T cell receptor (beta chain) was profiled in a study of OX40 agonist ivuxolimab in advanced cancers. Across the study: Prior therapy, whether anti-PD-1, anti-PD-L1 or anti-CTLA-4, was allowed, and roughly 44% had some. Three patients, one with hepatocellular carcinoma and two with cutaneous melanoma, achieved partial responses.

Blood draws occurred at baseline, cycle 4 day 1, and cycle 7 day 1. Profiled with immunoSEQ multiplex PCR; TCRdb holds only in-frame clones, not every one. The data show approximately 89,000 clones, with around 88% seen just once and 0.76% held by the top ten. This receptor was taken from an adult with an advanced solid tumor such as melanoma, head and neck, liver or kidney cancer. Sequenced here: CD4+ or CD8+ T cells sorted from blood, sampled in a trial of the OX40 agonist ivuxolimab.

The DNA for the CDR3 is TGTGCCAGTAAGCCCTTTGGTAGCGGGAGCAATGAGCAGTTCTTC. This gives the protein CASKPFGSGSNEQFF. J is TRBJ2-1 and V is TRBV19; 9 bases fit TRBD2. J was trimmed by 6 bases and V by 7 bases; bases with no gene match: 10. Germline assignment: CDR1 LNHDA and CDR2 SQIVND (reference sequence). The CDR3 has 15 residues.